This TCR beta chain originates from a study of cytomegalovirus exposure and HLA in healthy donors. Points from the study as a whole: Researchers counted roughly 150 TCR beta chains as cytomegalovirus-associated. Usually a TCR sequence was rare, but some public TCRs were found in many donors.

Germline CDR1 MNHEY, CDR2 SVGAGI. This CDR3 contains 13 residues. Losses at the gene ends were 11 bases for V and 5 bases for J; bases not matched to a gene: 11. Turning to this clone: Its antigen remains unknown.

This PCR relied on a set of 60 Vbeta primers and 13 Jbeta primers. The protocol was immunoSEQ multiplex PCR, while the TCRdb copy is restricted to in-frame clones and leaves out a portion. The table records about 200,000 clones, about four fifths of them present only once. The sample consisted of PBMCs. The V gene is TRBV6-5, the J gene TRBJ2-7; 8 bases map to TRBD1. The source of this sequence is a woman in her late teens or twenties in good health and CMV-seronegative. The CDR3 sequence is CAALTGVVHEQYF. As DNA, the CDR3 is TGTGCCGCCCTGACAGGGGTGGTCCACGAGCAGTACTTC.